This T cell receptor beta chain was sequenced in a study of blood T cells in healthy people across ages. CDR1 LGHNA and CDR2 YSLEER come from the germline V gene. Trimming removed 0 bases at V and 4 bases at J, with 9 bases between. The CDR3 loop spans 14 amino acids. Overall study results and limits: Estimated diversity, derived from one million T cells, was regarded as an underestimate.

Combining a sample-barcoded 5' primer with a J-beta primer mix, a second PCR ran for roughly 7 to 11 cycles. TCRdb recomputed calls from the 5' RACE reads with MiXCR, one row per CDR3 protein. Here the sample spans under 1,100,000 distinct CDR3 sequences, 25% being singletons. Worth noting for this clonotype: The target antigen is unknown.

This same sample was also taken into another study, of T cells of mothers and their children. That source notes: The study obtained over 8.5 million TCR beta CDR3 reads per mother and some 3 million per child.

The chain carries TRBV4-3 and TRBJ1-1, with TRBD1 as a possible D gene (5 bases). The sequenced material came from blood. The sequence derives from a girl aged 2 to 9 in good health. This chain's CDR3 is CASSQDSGLTEAFF. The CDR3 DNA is TGCGCCAGCAGCCAAGATTCAGGGCTCACTGAAGCTTTCTTT.